This TCR beta chain was profiled in a study of blood T cell repertoires in COVID-19. This clone has a single count. As handled by the study authors: Counts of nucleated cells, estimated from reference gene primer amplification, were obtained. Sequenced by immunoSEQ multiplex PCR; TCRdb stores in-frame clones only, minus some. That table gives V, J and clone size, and the DNA gave D and trimming. The sample contains roughly 54,000 clones, 80% to 90% of which appear only once. V shed 4 bases and J 6 bases; nucleotides not matched to a gene: 11. From germline, CDR1 is LNHDA and CDR2 SQIVND (reference sequence). CDR3 size: 15 residues.

The chain combines TRBV19 with TRBJ2-7; TRBD2 matches at 8 bases. The sample consisted of peripheral blood. This receptor was taken from a human donor in a cohort sampled during active COVID-19. This CDR3 reads CASSTHSGKGGEQYF. In DNA form, the CDR3 reads TGTGCCAGTAGTACCCATAGCGGGAAAGGAGGCGAGCAGTACTTC.